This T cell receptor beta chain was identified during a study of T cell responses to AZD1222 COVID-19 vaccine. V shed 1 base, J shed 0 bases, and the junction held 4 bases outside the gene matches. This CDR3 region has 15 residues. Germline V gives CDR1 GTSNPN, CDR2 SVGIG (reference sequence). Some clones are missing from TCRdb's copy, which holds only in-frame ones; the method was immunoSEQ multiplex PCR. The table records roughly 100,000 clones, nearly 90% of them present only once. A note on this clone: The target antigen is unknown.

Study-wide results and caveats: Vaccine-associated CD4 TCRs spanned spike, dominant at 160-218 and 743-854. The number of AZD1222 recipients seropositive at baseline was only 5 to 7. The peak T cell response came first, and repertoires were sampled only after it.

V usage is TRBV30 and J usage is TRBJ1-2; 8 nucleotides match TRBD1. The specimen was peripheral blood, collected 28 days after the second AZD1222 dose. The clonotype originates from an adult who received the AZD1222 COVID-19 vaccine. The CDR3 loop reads CAWSGTGKPNYGYTF. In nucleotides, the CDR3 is TGTGCCTGGAGTGGGACAGGGAAACCTAACTATGGCTACACCTTC.